This T cell receptor beta chain was sequenced during a study of blood T cell repertoires in COVID-19. In this sample, this clone turned up once. Authors' data handling: Amplification from reference gene primers served as the basis for estimated nucleated cell counts. The repertoire was sequenced with immunoSEQ multiplex PCR; TCRdb's copy has only in-frame clones and lacks some. V, J and clone size are those of that table, while D and trimming were read from the DNA. Here the sample spans 150,000 to 200,000 clones, around 80% being singletons. The V gene end was trimmed by 5 bases and the J gene end by 9 bases; junction bases not matched to a gene: 2. The CDR3 covers 11 residues. Germline values: CDR1 MNHEY, CDR2 SVGAGI.

V and J are TRBV6-5 and TRBJ1-1; 8 bases line up with TRBD1. The sequencing input was peripheral blood. This TCR came from a woman aged 80 or over with active or convalescent COVID-19. The CDR3 nucleotides are TGTGCCAGCAGTACAGGGGGGAAAGCTTTCTTT. Translation gives CASSTGGKAFF.